This T cell receptor beta chain was obtained from a study of cytomegalovirus exposure and HLA in healthy donors. In the study overall: Inside one of the first data releases sat around 86 million unique TCRs taken from HLA-typed donors. Study observations and caveats: Most TCR beta V segments were productive about 90% or about 30% of the time in an earlier analysis.

Trimming removed 2 bases at V and 5 bases at J, with 10 bases between. The CDR3 spans 13 residues. The germline V gene encodes CDR1 SGHTA and CDR2 FQGNSA. Use of 60 Vbeta and 13 Jbeta primers characterized the PCR. Generated by immunoSEQ multiplex PCR, the TCRdb table keeps only in-frame clones and is missing some. Seen here are about 96,000 clones, about 70% observed once, and the top ten hold roughly 3%. On this clone itself: Its antigen is not known.

Unrecorded immune exposures were likely, despite nominal health at sampling. The genes are TRBV7-2 and TRBJ2-7; D is unclear. What was sequenced was PBMCs. The TCR comes from a female donor in good health and CMV-seropositive. The CDR3 sequence: CASSLNSANEQYF. CDR3 bases: TGTGCCAGCAGCTTAAACTCCGCCAACGAGCAGTACTTC.